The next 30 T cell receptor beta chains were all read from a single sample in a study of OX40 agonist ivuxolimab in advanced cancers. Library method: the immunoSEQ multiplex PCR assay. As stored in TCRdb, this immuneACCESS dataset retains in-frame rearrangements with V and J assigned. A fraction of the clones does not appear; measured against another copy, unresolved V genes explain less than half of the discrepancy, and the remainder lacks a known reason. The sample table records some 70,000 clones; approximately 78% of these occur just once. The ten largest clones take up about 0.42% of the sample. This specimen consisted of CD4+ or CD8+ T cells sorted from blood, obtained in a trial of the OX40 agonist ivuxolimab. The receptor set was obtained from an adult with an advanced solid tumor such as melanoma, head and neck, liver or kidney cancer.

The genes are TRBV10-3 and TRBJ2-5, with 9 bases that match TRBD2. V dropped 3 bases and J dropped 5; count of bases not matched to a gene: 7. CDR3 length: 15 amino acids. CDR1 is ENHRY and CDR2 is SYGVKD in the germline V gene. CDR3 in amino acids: CAISDGGRAWETQYF. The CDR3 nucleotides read TGTGCCATCAGTGACGGCGGGAGGGCCTGGGAGACCCAGTACTTC.

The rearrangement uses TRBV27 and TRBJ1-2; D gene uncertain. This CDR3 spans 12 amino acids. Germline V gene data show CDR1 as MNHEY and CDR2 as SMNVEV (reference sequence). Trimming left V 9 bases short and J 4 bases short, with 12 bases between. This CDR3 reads CASTRPGYGYTF. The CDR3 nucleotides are TGTGCCAGTACACGTCCGGGCTATGGCTACACCTTC.

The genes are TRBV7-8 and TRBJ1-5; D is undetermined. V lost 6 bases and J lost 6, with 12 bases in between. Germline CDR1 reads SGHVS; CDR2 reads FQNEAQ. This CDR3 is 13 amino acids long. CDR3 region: CASSPYLFQPQHF. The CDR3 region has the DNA TGTGCCAGCAGTCCTTACTTGTTTCAGCCCCAGCATTTT. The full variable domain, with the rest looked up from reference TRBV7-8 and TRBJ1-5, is GAGVSQSPRYKVAKRGQDVALRCDPISGHVSLFWYQQALGQGPEFLTYFQNEAQLDKSGLPSDRFFAERPEGSVSTLKIQRTQQEDSAVYLCASSPYLFQPQHFGDGTRLSIL.

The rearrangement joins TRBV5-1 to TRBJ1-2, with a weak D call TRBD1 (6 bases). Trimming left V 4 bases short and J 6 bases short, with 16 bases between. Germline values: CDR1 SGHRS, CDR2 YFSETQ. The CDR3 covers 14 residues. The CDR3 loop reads CASSPDRTAHGYTF. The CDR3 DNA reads TGCGCCAGCAGCCCGGACCGGACAGCCCATGGCTACACCTTC.

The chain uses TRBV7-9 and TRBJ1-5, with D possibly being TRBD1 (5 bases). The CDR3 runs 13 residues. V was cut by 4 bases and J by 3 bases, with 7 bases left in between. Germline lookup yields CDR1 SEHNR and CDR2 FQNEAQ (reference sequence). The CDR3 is CASSSGPNQPQHF. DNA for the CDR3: TGTGCCAGCAGCTCGGGGCCCAATCAGCCCCAGCATTTT.

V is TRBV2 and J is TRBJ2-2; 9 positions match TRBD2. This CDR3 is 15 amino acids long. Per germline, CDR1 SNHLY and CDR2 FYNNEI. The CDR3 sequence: CVSQPSGANTGELFF. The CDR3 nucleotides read TGTGTCAGTCAACCTAGCGGGGCGAACACCGGGGAGCTGTTTTTT.

CDR3 sequence reads: CAWSAGGLAGANVLTF. In DNA, the CDR3 is TGTGCCTGGAGTGCAGGGGGACTGGCCGGGGCCAACGTCCTGACTTTC. The chain employs TRBV30 and TRBJ2-6; a possible D gene is TRBD1 (7 bases). CDR3 length: 16 residues. The V end lost 1 base, the J end lost 4 bases, and 14 bases lay between the germline ends. Germline CDR1 is GTSNPN and CDR2 is SVGIG (reference sequence).

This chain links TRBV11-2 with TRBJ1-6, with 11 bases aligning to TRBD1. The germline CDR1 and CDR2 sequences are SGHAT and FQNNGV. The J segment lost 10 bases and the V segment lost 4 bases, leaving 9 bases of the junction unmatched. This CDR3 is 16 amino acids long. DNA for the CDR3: TGTGCCAGCAGCTCTATCGGACAGGGGGCAGGATCACCCCTCCACTTT. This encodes CASSSIGQGAGSPLHF.

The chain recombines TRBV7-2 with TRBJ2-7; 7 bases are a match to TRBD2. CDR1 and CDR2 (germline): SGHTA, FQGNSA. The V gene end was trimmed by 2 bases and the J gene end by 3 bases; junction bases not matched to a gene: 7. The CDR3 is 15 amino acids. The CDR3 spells CASSLRGGSDYEQYF. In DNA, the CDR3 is TGTGCCAGCAGCTTAAGGGGCGGGAGTGACTACGAGCAGTACTTC.

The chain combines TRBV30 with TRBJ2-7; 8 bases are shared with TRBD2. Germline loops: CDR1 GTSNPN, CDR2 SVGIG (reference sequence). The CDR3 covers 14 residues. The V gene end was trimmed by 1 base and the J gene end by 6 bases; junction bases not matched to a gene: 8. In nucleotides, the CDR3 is TGTGCCTGGAGTGATGGCGGGAGGAGTCCCGAGCAGTACTTC. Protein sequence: CAWSDGGRSPEQYF.

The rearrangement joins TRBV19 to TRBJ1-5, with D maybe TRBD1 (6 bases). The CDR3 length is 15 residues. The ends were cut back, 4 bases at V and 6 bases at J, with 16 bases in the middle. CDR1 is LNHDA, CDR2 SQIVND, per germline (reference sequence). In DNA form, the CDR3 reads TGTGCCAGTAGTAGGTCCAGGGGTGGATCTCAGCCCCAGCATTTT. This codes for CASSRSRGGSQPQHF.

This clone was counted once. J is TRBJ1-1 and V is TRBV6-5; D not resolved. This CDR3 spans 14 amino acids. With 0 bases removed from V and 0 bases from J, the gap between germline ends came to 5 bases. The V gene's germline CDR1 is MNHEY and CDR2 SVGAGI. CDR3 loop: CASSYSGLNTEAFF. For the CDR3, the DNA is TGTGCCAGCAGTTACTCGGGGTTGAACACTGAAGCTTTCTTT.

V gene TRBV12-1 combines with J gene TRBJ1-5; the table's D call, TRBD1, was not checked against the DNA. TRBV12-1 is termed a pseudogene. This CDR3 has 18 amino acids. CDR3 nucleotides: TGTGCCAGCAACTCTCCGGGACAGGGGGCTGTAAGCAATCAGCCCCAGCATTTT. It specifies CASNSPGQGAVSNQPQHF.

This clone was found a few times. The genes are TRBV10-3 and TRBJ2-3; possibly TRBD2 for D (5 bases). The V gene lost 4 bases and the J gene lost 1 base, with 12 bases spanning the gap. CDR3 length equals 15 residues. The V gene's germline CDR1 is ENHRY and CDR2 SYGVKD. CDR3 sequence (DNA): TGTGCCATCAGTGCAGAGGGAACGGGCACAGATACGCAGTATTTT. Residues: CAISAEGTGTDTQYF.

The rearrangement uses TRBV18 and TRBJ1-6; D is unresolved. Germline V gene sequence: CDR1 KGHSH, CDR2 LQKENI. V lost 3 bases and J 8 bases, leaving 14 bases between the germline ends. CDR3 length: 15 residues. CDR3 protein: CASSPYGPRDSPLHF. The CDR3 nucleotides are TGTGCCAGCTCACCCTATGGACCCCGCGATTCACCCCTCCACTTT.

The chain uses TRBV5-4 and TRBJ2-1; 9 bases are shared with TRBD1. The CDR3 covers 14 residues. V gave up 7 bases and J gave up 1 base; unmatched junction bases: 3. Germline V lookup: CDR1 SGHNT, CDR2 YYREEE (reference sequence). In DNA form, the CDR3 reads TGTGCCAGCCCTGGACAGGGGTCCTACAATGAGCAGTTCTTC. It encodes CASPGQGSYNEQFF.

CDR3 coding DNA: TGTGCCATCAGTGAAGGTGGGGGGGCCACAGATACGCAGTATTTT. This gives the protein CAISEGGGATDTQYF. The chain carries TRBV10-3 and TRBJ2-3; maybe TRBD2 (7 bases). Germline V lookup: CDR1 ENHRY, CDR2 SYGVKD. This CDR3 has 15 residues. Trimming pared 3 bases from V and 2 bases from J, leaving 12 bases between.

This CDR3 is CASSPPGTGDYEQYF. The CDR3 DNA follows: TGTGCCAGCTCACCACCCGGGACAGGGGACTACGAGCAGTACTTC. The rearrangement joins TRBV18 to TRBJ2-7; 10 bases align to TRBD1. V was pared by 0 bases and J by 3 bases, with 2 bases of the junction left unmatched. CDR1 is KGHSH, CDR2 LQKENI, per germline. This CDR3 spans 15 amino acids. Together with reference TRBV18 and TRBJ2-7, the CDR3 gives the full variable domain: NAGVMQNPRHLVRRRGQEARLRCSPMKGHSHVYWYRQLPEEGLKFMVYLQKENIIDESGMPKERFSAEFPKEGPSILRIQQVVRGDSAAYFCASSPPGTGDYEQYFGPGTRLTVT.

The CDR3 DNA follows: TGTGCCAGCTCACCCATATCGGGACAGGGCAGCGAGCAGTACGTC. Protein: CASSPISGQGSEQYV. This sequence joins TRBV18 and TRBJ2-7, with 9 positions matching TRBD1. This CDR3 spans 15 amino acids. V lost 3 bases to trimming and J lost 6 bases; unmatched junction nucleotides: 9. Germline CDR1 KGHSH, CDR2 LQKENI.

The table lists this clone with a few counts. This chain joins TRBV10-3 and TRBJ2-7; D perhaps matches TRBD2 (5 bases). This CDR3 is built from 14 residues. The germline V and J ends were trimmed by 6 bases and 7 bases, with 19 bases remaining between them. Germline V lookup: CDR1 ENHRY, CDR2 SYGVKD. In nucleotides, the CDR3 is TGTGCCATCAGCGCTCGGGGAGAATCCGGAGAGCAGTACTTC. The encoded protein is CAISARGESGEQYF.

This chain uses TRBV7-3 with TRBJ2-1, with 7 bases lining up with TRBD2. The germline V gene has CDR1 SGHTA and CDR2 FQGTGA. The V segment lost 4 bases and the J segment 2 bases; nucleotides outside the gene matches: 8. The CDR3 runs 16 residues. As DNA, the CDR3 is TGTGCCAGCAGCTCCCTAGCGGACTATCCCTACAATGAGCAGTTCTTC. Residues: CASSSLADYPYNEQFF.

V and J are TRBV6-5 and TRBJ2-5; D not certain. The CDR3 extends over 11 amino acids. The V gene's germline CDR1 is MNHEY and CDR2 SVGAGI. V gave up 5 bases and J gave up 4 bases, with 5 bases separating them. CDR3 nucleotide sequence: TGTGCCAGCAGTGAAGCAGAGACCCAGTACTTC. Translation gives CASSEAETQYF.

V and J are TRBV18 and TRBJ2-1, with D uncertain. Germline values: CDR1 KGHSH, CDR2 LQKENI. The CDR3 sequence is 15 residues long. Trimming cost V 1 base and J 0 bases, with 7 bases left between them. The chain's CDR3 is CASSPRTNSYNEQFF. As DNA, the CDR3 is TGTGCCAGCTCACCACGAACCAACTCCTACAATGAGCAGTTCTTC.

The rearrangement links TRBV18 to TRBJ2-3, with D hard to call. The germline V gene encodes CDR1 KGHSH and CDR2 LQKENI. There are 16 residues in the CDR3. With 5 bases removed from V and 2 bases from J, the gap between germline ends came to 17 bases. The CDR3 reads CASSARKGYDTDTQYF. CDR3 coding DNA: TGTGCCAGCTCAGCCAGGAAGGGTTATGACACAGATACGCAGTATTTT. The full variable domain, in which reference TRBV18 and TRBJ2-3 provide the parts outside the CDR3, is NAGVMQNPRHLVRRRGQEARLRCSPMKGHSHVYWYRQLPEEGLKFMVYLQKENIIDESGMPKERFSAEFPKEGPSILRIQQVVRGDSAAYFCASSARKGYDTDTQYFGPGTRLTVL.

The CDR3 loop reads CASSLLGGAEAFF. The DNA for the CDR3 is TGTGCCAGCAGTTTACTAGGTGGGGCGGAAGCTTTCTTT. This sequence joins TRBV28 and TRBJ1-1; TRBD1 might be the D (5 bases). The CDR3 totals 13 residues. The ends were cut back, 2 bases at V and 8 bases at J, with 12 bases in the middle. Germline loops: CDR1 MDHEN, CDR2 SYDVKM.

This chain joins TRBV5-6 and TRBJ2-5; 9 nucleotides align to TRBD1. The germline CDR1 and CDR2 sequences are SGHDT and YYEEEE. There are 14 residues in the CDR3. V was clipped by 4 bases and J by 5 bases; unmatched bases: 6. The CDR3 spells CASSPTTGGETQYF. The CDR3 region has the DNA TGTGCCAGCAGCCCAACAACAGGGGGCGAGACCCAGTACTTC. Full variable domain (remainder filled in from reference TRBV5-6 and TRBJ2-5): DAGVTQSPTHLIKTRGQQVTLRCSPKSGHDTVSWYQQALGQGPQFIFQYYEEEERQRGNFPDRFSGHQFPNYSSELNVNALLLGDSALYLCASSPTTGGETQYFGPGTRLLVL.

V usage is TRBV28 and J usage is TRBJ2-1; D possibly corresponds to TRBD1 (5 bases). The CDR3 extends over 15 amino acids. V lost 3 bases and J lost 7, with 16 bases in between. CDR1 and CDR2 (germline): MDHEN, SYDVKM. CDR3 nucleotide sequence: TGTGCCAGCAGTTTGTCAGGGTCCTCTGATAATGAGCAGTTCTTC. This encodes CASSLSGSSDNEQFF.

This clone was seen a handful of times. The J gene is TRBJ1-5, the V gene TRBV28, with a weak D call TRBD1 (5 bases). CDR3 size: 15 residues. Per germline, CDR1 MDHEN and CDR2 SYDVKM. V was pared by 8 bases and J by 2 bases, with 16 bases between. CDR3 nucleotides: TGTGCCAGCTCCACCCAGGGTGGAGGCAATCAGCCCCAGCATTTT. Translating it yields CASSTQGGGNQPQHF.

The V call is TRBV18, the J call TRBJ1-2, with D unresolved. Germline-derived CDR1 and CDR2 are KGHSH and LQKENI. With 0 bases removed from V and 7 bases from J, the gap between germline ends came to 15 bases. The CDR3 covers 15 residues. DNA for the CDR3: TGTGCCAGCTCACCACCTAATCGCGGACTGGGTGGCTACACCTTC. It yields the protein CASSPPNRGLGGYTF.

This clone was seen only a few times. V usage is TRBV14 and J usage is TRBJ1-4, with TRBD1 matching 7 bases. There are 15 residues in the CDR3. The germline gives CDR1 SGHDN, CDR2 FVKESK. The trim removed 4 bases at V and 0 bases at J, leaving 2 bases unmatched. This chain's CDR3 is CASSPDRATNEKLFF. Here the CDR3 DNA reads TGTGCCAGCAGCCCCGACAGGGCAACTAATGAAAAACTGTTTTTT.